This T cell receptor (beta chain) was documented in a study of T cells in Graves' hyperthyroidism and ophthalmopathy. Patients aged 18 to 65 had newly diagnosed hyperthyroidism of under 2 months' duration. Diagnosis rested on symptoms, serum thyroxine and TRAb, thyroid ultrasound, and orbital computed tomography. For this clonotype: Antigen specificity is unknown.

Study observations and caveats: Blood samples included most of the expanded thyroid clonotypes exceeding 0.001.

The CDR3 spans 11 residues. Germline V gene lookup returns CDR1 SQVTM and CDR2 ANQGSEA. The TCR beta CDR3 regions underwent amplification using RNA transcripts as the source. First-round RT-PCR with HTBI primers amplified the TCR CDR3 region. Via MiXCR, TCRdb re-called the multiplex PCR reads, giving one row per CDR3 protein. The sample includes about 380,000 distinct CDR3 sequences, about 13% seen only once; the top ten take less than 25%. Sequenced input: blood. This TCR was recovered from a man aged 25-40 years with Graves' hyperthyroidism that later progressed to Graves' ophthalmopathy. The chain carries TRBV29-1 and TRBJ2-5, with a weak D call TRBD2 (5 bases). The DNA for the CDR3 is TGCACCGGGATAGGTGGGGAGACCCAGTACTTC. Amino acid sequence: CTGIGGETQYF.